A selection of T cell receptor beta chains follows, all from one sample in a study of patients and donors after allogeneic stem cell transplantation. TCRdb called the RT-PCR reads again in MiXCR, with one record for every CDR3 protein. The sample lists about 960,000 distinct CDR3 sequences, over 15% occurring once. The sequencing sample was made of blood, either unsorted or a sorted T cell fraction (not recorded which). The source of these receptors is a human donor who was either an allogeneic HSCT recipient or a stem cell or donor lymphocyte infusion donor (not recorded which). It is not recorded whose cells these are; they may come from a transplant donor. Both conserved end residues are part of each CDR3. Each record gives: J gene, V gene, CDR3 length, D gene, clone size, CDR3 protein, CDR3 DNA. D genes are given only for firm matches. Some rows mark clone size as missing; the rest say once, few, many or name a class of expanded clone.

>TRBJ2-3|TRBV12-3/TRBV12-4|16|TRBD1|few
CASRPEQGMGTDTQYF
TGTGCCAGCAGACCAGAACAGGGGATGGGCACAGATACGCAGTATTTT
>TRBJ2-5|TRBV11-1|15|-|-
CASSTNGHYQETQYF
TGTGCCAGCAGCACTAACGGACACTACCAAGAGACCCAGTACTTC
>TRBJ2-7|TRBV28|14|-|many
CASSLNGQIYEQYF
TGTGCCAGCAGTTTAAACGGACAGATCTACGAGCAGTACTTC
>TRBJ2-2|TRBV7-2|15|TRBD2|-
CASSPLGLASGELVF
TGTGCCAGCAGCCCCCTCGGACTAGCGTCCGGGGAGCTGGTTTTT
>TRBJ2-1|TRBV24-1|13|-|-
CATRQSSYNEQFF
TGTGCCACCAGACAGAGCTCCTACAATGAGCAGTTCTTC
>TRBJ1-1|TRBV10-3|17|-|few
CAISETLPMASGIEAFF
TGTGCCATCAGTGAGACCCTACCCATGGCCAGCGGAATTGAAGCTTTCTTT
>TRBJ2-3|TRBV7-2|15|-|-
CASSPLLESPDTQYF
TGTGCCAGCAGCCCCCTTCTTGAATCGCCGGATACGCAGTATTTT
>TRBJ2-5|TRBV5-1|16|-|-
CASSSERQSPQETQYF
TGCGCCAGCAGCTCGGAACGACAGAGCCCCCAAGAGACCCAGTACTTC
>TRBJ1-2|TRBV4-2|14|-|-
CASSLERGPLGYTF
TGTGCCAGCAGCCTAGAGAGAGGGCCGCTTGGCTACACCTTC
>TRBJ2-7|TRBV12-3/TRBV12-4|14|TRBD1|-
CASTLDRGRYEQYF
TGTGCCAGCACCCTAGACAGGGGGCGATACGAGCAGTACTTC
>TRBJ2-1|TRBV7-2|15|TRBD1|few
CASSLLGRGRNEQFF
TGTGCCAGCAGCTTATTGGGCAGGGGGCGGAATGAGCAGTTCTTC
>TRBJ2-7|TRBV29-1|16|TRBD1|few
CSVADFRTGHYYEQYF
TGCAGCGTGGCTGATTTTAGGACAGGGCACTACTACGAGCAGTACTTC
>TRBJ2-2|TRBV9|14|-|once
CASMRQTNTGELFF
TGTGCCAGCATGAGGCAGACGAACACCGGGGAGCTGTTTTTT
>TRBJ2-2|TRBV10-3|16|-|-
CAISEQAPGSTGELFF
TGTGCCATCAGTGAGCAGGCACCGGGGTCCACCGGGGAGCTGTTTTTT
>TRBJ2-7|TRBV18|16|-|few
CASSLGPTTISYEQYF
TGTGCCAGCTCACTGGGACCCACGACCATCTCCTACGAGCAGTACTTC
>TRBJ2-7|TRBV20-1|15|TRBD2|few
CSAREGGRGSYEQYF
TGCAGTGCTAGAGAAGGTGGGAGGGGCTCCTACGAGCAGTACTTC
>TRBJ2-1|TRBV3-1|16|TRBD1|many
CASSQAGTGWPNEQFF
TGTGCCAGCAGCCAAGCCGGGACAGGGTGGCCCAATGAGCAGTTCTTC
>TRBJ1-5|TRBV20-1|15|-|many
CSAREMRAVNQPQHF
TGCAGTGCTAGAGAGATGAGGGCCGTAAATCAGCCCCAGCATTTT
>TRBJ2-7|TRBV7-2|14|TRBD2|few
CASSYSGGVGEQYF
TGTGCCAGCAGCTACAGCGGGGGAGTCGGCGAGCAGTACTTC
>TRBJ1-5|TRBV24-1|11|-|-
CATGNLTPQHF
TGTGCCACCGGCAACCTAACACCCCAGCATTTT
>TRBJ2-2|TRBV27|16|-|-
CASSPRLGGSTGELFF
TGTGCCAGCAGTCCCAGGTTAGGGGGGTCCACCGGGGAGCTGTTTTTT
>TRBJ1-1|TRBV30|12|-|few
CAWSDTRSEAFF
TGTGCCTGGAGTGATACCCGGTCGGAAGCTTTCTTT
>TRBJ2-3|TRBV7-9|15|-|few
CASSFGVGRGDTQYF
TGTGCCAGCAGCTTTGGAGTCGGGCGCGGAGATACGCAGTATTTT
>TRBJ2-7|TRBV20-1|13|-|few
CSAEGGGSYEQYF
TGCAGTGCGGAGGGAGGCGGTTCCTACGAGCAGTACTTC
>TRBJ2-1|TRBV27|15|-|few
CASSPGQPEYNEQFF
TGTGCCAGCAGCCCAGGACAGCCAGAGTACAATGAGCAGTTCTTC
>TRBJ2-1|TRBV7-6|17|TRBD1|-
CASTYITGGANYNEQFF
TGTGCCAGCACCTACATTACAGGGGGCGCGAACTACAATGAGCAGTTCTTC
>TRBJ2-1|TRBV7-6|15|-|-
CASSPSDGFYNEQFF
TGTGCCAGCAGCCCTTCCGACGGTTTCTACAATGAGCAGTTCTTC
>TRBJ1-6|TRBV10-3|17|TRBD1|few
CAISESTGSSYNSPLHF
TGTGCCATCAGTGAGTCGACAGGGAGCTCCTATAATTCACCCCTCCACTTT
>TRBJ2-3|TRBV15|16|-|-
CATSRDLPGATDTQYF
TGTGCCACCAGCAGAGATCTACCGGGAGCCACAGATACGCAGTATTTT
>TRBJ2-7|TRBV24-1|12|TRBD1|-
CATSDDRDEQYF
TGTGCCACCAGTGACGACAGGGACGAGCAGTACTTC
>TRBJ1-3|TRBV20-1|17|TRBD1|few
CSAREPAQGASGNTIYF
TGCAGTGCTAGAGAACCGGCCCAGGGGGCCTCTGGAAACACCATATATTTT
>TRBJ2-3|TRBV4-1|16|TRBD1|many
CASSQDGTGGADTQYF
TGCGCCAGCAGCCAAGATGGGACAGGGGGAGCAGATACGCAGTATTTT
>TRBJ2-5|TRBV6-1|14|TRBD2|-
CASGEREFRETQYF
TGTGCCAGCGGGGAGCGGGAGTTCCGAGAGACCCAGTACTTC
>TRBJ1-6|TRBV20-1|16|-|-
CSAKTTGRTDNSPLHF
TGCAGTGCAAAAACCACAGGACGAACCGACAATTCACCCCTCCACTTT
>TRBJ2-1|TRBV18|14|-|few
CASSPLSRVNEQFF
TGTGCCAGCTCACCACTTTCCAGGGTCAATGAGCAGTTCTTC
>TRBJ2-1|TRBV6-5|17|TRBD2|-
CASSSPKLAGGGNEQFF
TGTGCCAGCAGTTCCCCCAAACTAGCGGGGGGGGGGAATGAGCAGTTCTTC
>TRBJ2-7|TRBV7-2|15|TRBD2|once
CASSFESGGAYEQYF
TGTGCCAGCAGCTTTGAGAGCGGGGGGGCCTACGAGCAGTACTTC
>TRBJ1-3|TRBV9|13|-|few
CASEGGAGNTIYF
TGTGCCAGCGAAGGGGGAGCTGGAAACACCATATATTTT
>TRBJ1-6|TRBV20-1|14|TRBD1|few
CSAQGAGAKTPLHF
TGCAGTGCCCAGGGGGCGGGGGCGAAAACACCCCTCCACTTT
>TRBJ1-1|TRBV6-5|11|-|-
CASSYSQRAFF
TGTGCCAGCAGTTACTCCCAGCGAGCTTTCTTT
>TRBJ2-2|TRBV4-2|16|-|few
CASSQGPGSNTGELFF
TGTGCCAGCAGCCAAGGCCCAGGGTCGAACACCGGGGAGCTGTTTTTT
>TRBJ2-1|TRBV29-1|15|TRBD2|few
CSVKGGGSSYNEQFF
TGCAGCGTGAAGGGTGGCGGGAGCTCCTACAATGAGCAGTTCTTC
>TRBJ1-2|TRBV7-9|13|TRBD1|-
CASRMGQVYGYTF
TGTGCCAGCAGGATGGGACAGGTCTATGGCTACACCTTC
>TRBJ2-6|TRBV6-2/TRBV6-3|19|-|-
CASSLDRRTVSSGANVLTF
TGTGCCAGCAGCCTCGACCGAAGGACAGTTAGCTCTGGGGCCAACGTCCTGACTTTC
>TRBJ2-4|TRBV20-1|14|TRBD1|-
CSARDPQGANIQYF
TGCAGTGCTAGAGACCCACAGGGGGCAAACATTCAGTACTTC
>TRBJ2-5|TRBV18|13|-|-
CASSPIVEETQYF
TGTGCCAGCTCACCTATAGTCGAAGAGACCCAGTACTTC
>TRBJ1-4|TRBV4-2|16|-|-
CASSQMWGRENEKLFF
TGTGCCAGCAGCCAAATGTGGGGCAGGGAGAATGAAAAACTGTTTTTT
>TRBJ2-7|TRBV12-3/TRBV12-4|12|-|many
CASSRRKDEQYF
TGTGCCAGCAGCCGGCGGAAGGACGAGCAGTACTTC
>TRBJ2-4|TRBV27|12|-|few
CASSSRDYIQYF
TGTGCCAGCAGTTCCCGGGATTACATTCAGTACTTC
>TRBJ2-7|TRBV10-3|12|-|-
CAIKGIPYEQYF
TGTGCCATCAAGGGGATCCCCTACGAGCAGTACTTC
>TRBJ1-4|TRBV7-6|16|TRBD1|few
CASSLATGRGNEKLFF
TGTGCCAGCAGCTTAGCAACGGGCAGGGGGAACGAAAAACTGTTTTTT
>TRBJ2-3|TRBV10-3|11|-|few
CAISEEDTQYF
TGTGCCATCAGTGAAGAAGATACGCAGTATTTT
>TRBJ2-2|TRBV5-1|14|-|many
CASTPLGHTGELFF
TGCGCCAGCACCCCTTTGGGGCACACCGGGGAGCTGTTTTTT
>TRBJ2-2|TRBV12-3/TRBV12-4|15|TRBD1|-
CASRPGTGRPGELFF
TGTGCCAGCAGGCCTGGGACAGGGCGGCCCGGGGAGCTGTTTTTT
>TRBJ1-1|TRBV5-6|14|TRBD1|few
CASSGGGGGTEAFF
TGTGCCAGCAGCGGAGGGGGCGGGGGGACTGAAGCTTTCTTT
>TRBJ2-1|TRBV20-1|15|TRBD2|-
CSATAVAGSYNEQFF
TGCAGTGCTACTGCAGTAGCGGGAAGCTACAATGAGCAGTTCTTC
>TRBJ2-7|TRBV12-3/TRBV12-4|14|-|many
CASSFWQGTCEQYF
TGTGCCAGCAGTTTTTGGCAGGGGACTTGCGAGCAGTACTTC
>TRBJ2-7|TRBV7-2|16|-|-
CASSAYSRRLNSEQYF
TGTGCCAGCAGCGCTTACAGTAGGCGATTAAATTCCGAGCAGTACTTC
>TRBJ2-5|TRBV4-1|16|TRBD2|-
CASSAQPGLAGTAQYF
TGCGCCAGCAGCGCCCAACCGGGACTAGCGGGGACAGCTCAGTACTTC